Below, one T cell receptor beta chain is given with its context. The target of this receptor is not known. No base qualities exist here, and no much larger clone lies one base off it. CDR1 KGHDR and CDR2 SFDVKD are derived from the germline V gene. V and J are trimmed by 5 bases and 3 bases, and the gene matches miss 3 bases of the junction. The CDR3 contains 15 residues, cysteine and phenylalanine counted. Kept here is only the CDR3 DNA, which spans 45 bases and is read in frame from base 1. This sample stems from a study of post-analysis software for immune sequencing data (dated by TCRdb to about 2015). Notes on the research overall: The recorded disease courses included relapsing-remitting, secondary progressive and progressive-relapsing multiple sclerosis, and some patients had no subtype annotation. The multiple sclerosis patient repertoires were compared with about a dozen previously published healthy control repertoires from donors aged about 6 to 26 years. A subset of samples was prepared in parallel using single-end sample barcoding, then pooled and co-amplified after Illumina adapter ligation.

Beyond this particular receptor, the publication reports: The control group was slightly older than the multiple sclerosis patient group. Multiple sclerosis patients had significantly lower normalized Chao1 diversity than controls, a result that suggests substantial peripheral T-cell clonal expansion. Direct clustering with F measure showed strong co-clustering of samples prepared in the same batch, prompting a batch-effect correction. Four to six TRBV segments, including TRBV5-6, TRBV5-1 and TRBV20-1, were significantly more frequent in patients than controls.

Library preparation used PCR. The listed sequencing device is Illumina HiSeq 2500. To reduce PCR and sequencing biases, unique molecular identifiers were incorporated into the TCR beta cDNA libraries. Some 500,000 cDNA molecules were obtained for every 1 to 10 million input T cells, so each molecule roughly corresponded to one T cell. The patient libraries were prepared and sequenced with the same protocol used for the earlier healthy control dataset. Within a given batch, samples were prepared together, multiplexed and sequenced on the same HiSeq lane. From the authors' description of their analysis: MIGEC handled the raw barcoded reads, throwing out single-read molecular identifier groups before consensus assembly and CDR3 extraction. VDJtools was used for post-analysis of the clonotype tables, with diversity normalized by down-sampling every dataset to the smallest sample size. To correct batch-related cross-sample contamination, repertoire overlap clustering matched CDR3 amino acid sequences but not nucleotide sequences. TCRdb passed the public sequencing reads through fastp at Q25 and MiXCR, retaining productive beta sequences. Duplicate CDR3 protein sequences are folded into a single record with the most common DNA and genes. None of the V and J calls come from the authors' own analysis; TCRdb made them. Here the sample has 600,000 to 700,000 distinct CDR3 sequences; around 64% occur a single time. Around 11% of the sample is taken by the ten largest.

To demonstrate the VDJtools post-analysis software, TCR beta repertoires were profiled from the peripheral blood of over ten young patients with multiple sclerosis. The multiple sclerosis patients were children and adolescents ranging in age from about 6 to 16 years. Sample: blood. The rearrangement joined TRBV24-1 to TRBJ2-1; TRBD1 lines up with 10 middle nucleotides. This TCR was recovered from a girl aged 2 to 10 with multiple sclerosis. This receptor has the CDR3 CATSVGTGDYNEQFF. The DNA sequence is as follows: TGTGCCACCAGTGTGGGGACAGGGGACTACAATGAGCAGTTCTTC.